The 30 T cell receptor beta chains below were found in one sample sequenced in a study of tumor and adjacent non-tumor tissue in lung cancer. TCRbeta libraries were built with three rounds of nested PCR, modified from ARM-PCR. MiXCR, applied by TCRdb to the multiplex PCR reads, yields one record per CDR3 protein. The data show 100,000 or so distinct CDR3 sequences, with 65% seen just once and roughly a fifth held by the top ten. The template was RNA from unsorted bulk tissue. Distant lung tissue was collected more than 3 cm away from the tumor edge. Sequencing input: distant non-tumor lung tissue. These receptors all come from a man in his thirties or forties with non-small cell lung cancer.

Comment on this clonotype: A read error may produce the germline difference seen at one junction end. The chain links TRBV11-2 to TRBJ2-1; D not certain. There are 15 residues in the CDR3. The germline V gene encodes CDR1 SGHAT and CDR2 FQNNGV. The CDR3 DNA sequence: TGTGCCAGCAGCATAGTAAGGGCTGATCCCAATGAACAGTTCTTC. Its translation is CASSIVRADPNEQFF.

The gene calls are TRBV5-1 and TRBJ1-6; D is perhaps TRBD1 (6 bases). Per germline, CDR1 SGHRS and CDR2 YFSETQ. This CDR3 is 16 amino acids long. Trimming pared 7 bases from V and 10 bases from J, leaving 24 bases between. The CDR3 region has the DNA TGCGCCAGCGGCCCAGGGGAATCGGAGACAGTCTCACCCCTCCACTTT. It is translated as CASGPGESETVSPLHF.

About this clonotype itself: As the CDR3 is not closed by the conserved phenylalanine or tryptophan, this likely results from a read error. The V gene is TRBV6-2 or TRBV6-3, the J gene TRBJ2-3; the match to TRBD2 covers 14 bases. This CDR3 has 16 residues. Germline lookup yields CDR1 MNHEY and CDR2 SVGEGT. The CDR3 bases are TGTGTCAGCACCGACGGACTAGCGGGGGGCCAAGATACGCAGTATCTT. As protein: CVSTDGLAGGQDTQYL.

This clonotype was picked up many times. This sequence joins TRBV11-2 and TRBJ2-5, with 7 bases identical to TRBD1. CDR1 SGHAT and CDR2 FQNNGV come from the germline V gene. After removal of 5 bases from V and 3 bases from J, the junction contained 3 bases not matched to a gene. This CDR3 has 13 residues. Here the CDR3 reads CASSAGTEETQYF. The CDR3 DNA reads TGTGCCAGCAGCGCTGGGACAGAAGAGACCCAGTACTTC.

The chain combines TRBV11-2 with TRBJ1-1; possibly TRBD1 for D (6 bases). Germline-derived CDR1 and CDR2 are SGHAT and FQNNGV. V was pared by 6 bases and J by 3 bases, with 17 bases between. The CDR3 is 15 residues long. In nucleotides, the CDR3 is TGTGCCAGCAGACACGGTACAGGGCTATACACTGAAGCTTTCTTT. Encoded protein: CASRHGTGLYTEAFF.

The table lists this clonotype with many counts. V and J are TRBV4-1 and TRBJ2-7, with a weak D call TRBD2 (5 bases). This CDR3 is 14 amino acids long. Trimming stripped 0 bases from V and 2 bases from J, with 8 bases between. CDR1 is MGHRA and CDR2 is YSYEKL in the germline V gene. The CDR3 sequence is CASSQDRGAYEQYF. The CDR3 DNA is TGCGCCAGCAGCCAAGATCGGGGAGCCTACGAGCAGTACTTC.

This clonotype showed up just once. Its ends do not fully match the called genes, so a read error is possible. This chain connects TRBV11-3 to TRBJ2-5, with 13 bases identical to TRBD2. The CDR3 consists of 15 residues. CDR1 SGHNT and CDR2 YENEEA come from the germline V gene. CDR3 protein: CASTPGLAGAETQYF. The DNA for the CDR3 is TGTGCCAGCACTCCTGGACTAGCGGGAGCAGAGACCCAATACTTC.

This clonotype was seen a few times. This may be a read error, as it is one base from a much larger clone. The V and J genes are TRBV5-4 and TRBJ2-7; 7 nucleotides match TRBD1. The germline V gene has CDR1 SGHNT and CDR2 YYREEE (reference sequence). The CDR3 has 16 residues. V lost 2 bases to trimming and J lost 5 bases; unmatched junction nucleotides: 13. In DNA, the CDR3 is TGTGCCAGCAGCTTTAGGACAGGCGGTGTGGTGCACGAGCAGTACTTC. Protein: CASSFRTGGVVHEQYF.

On this clonotype itself: One end of the junction fails to match germline, which may point to a read error. This rearrangement joins TRBV6-2 or TRBV6-3 to TRBJ1-1; D is uncertain. The germline gives CDR1 MNHEY, CDR2 SVGEGT. This CDR3 has 14 amino acids. The DNA of the CDR3 is TGTGCCAGCACCGCCGCGGAGCCGAACACTGGAGCTTTCTTT. It yields the protein CASTAAEPNTGAFF.

With respect to this clonotype: A much larger clone sits a single nucleotide away, making a read error possible. The rearrangement joins TRBV5-6 to TRBJ1-1; D is undetermined. CDR3 size: 15 residues. CDR1 and CDR2 from the germline V gene are SGHDT and YYEEEE. The CDR3 sequence is CASSLGVGVNTKAFF. The CDR3 DNA sequence: TGTGCCAGCAGCTTGGGGGTGGGCGTGAACACTAAAGCTTTCTTT.

This clonotype was counted only a few times. A much larger clone lies one base from this, so it may be a read error. The rearrangement uses TRBV4-1 and TRBJ1-5, with D possibly being TRBD1 (6 bases). V was cut by 2 bases and J by 2 bases, with 13 bases left in between. Germline loops: CDR1 MGHRA, CDR2 YSYEKL. CDR3 length: 16 amino acids. The CDR3 loop reads CASSQSLAGGNQPQHF. The CDR3 DNA is TGCGCCAGCAGCCAAAGTTTAGCAGGGGGCAATCAGCCCCAGCATTTT.

This clonotype was counted a single time. This CDR3 is CASSLRIVAGTDTQYF. In DNA, the CDR3 is TGTGCCAGCAGTTTGAGGATAGTAGCGGGCACAGATACGCAGTATTTT. The chain is built from TRBV12-3 or TRBV12-4 and TRBJ2-3; D is possibly TRBD2 (6 bases). The V end was cut by 3 bases, the J end by 1 base, with 14 bases between. CDR3 size: 16 residues.

On this clonotype: At one end, the junction sequence differs from germline, possibly due to a read error. This chain joins TRBV5-6 and TRBJ2-2; 9 bases map to TRBD1. In germline, CDR1 is SGHDT, CDR2 YYEEEE. The CDR3 spans 14 residues. DNA of the CDR3: TGTGTCAGCCGTTCGACAGGGGGGGGCGGGGAGCTGTTTTTT. Its protein product is CVSRSTGGGGELFF. The entire variable domain, with the rest obtained from reference TRBV5-6 and TRBJ2-2, is as follows: DAGVTQSPTHLIKTRGQQVTLRCSPKSGHDTVSWYQQALGQGPQFIFQYYEEEERQRGNFPDRFSGHQFPNYSSELNVNALLLGDSALYLCVSRSTGGGGELFFGEGSRLTVL.

The rearrangement uses TRBV4-3 and TRBJ2-3; a possible D gene is TRBD2 (6 bases). Trimming stripped 0 bases from V and 4 bases from J, with 17 bases between. This CDR3 has 17 amino acids. Germline assignment: CDR1 LGHNA and CDR2 YSLEER. The CDR3: CASSQDGNGASADTQYF. The CDR3 DNA is TGCGCCAGCAGCCAAGACGGAAACGGGGCTAGCGCAGATACGCAGTATTTT.

Of note for this clonotype: One base away lies a much larger clone, so this may be a sequencing read error. This chain uses TRBV20-1 with TRBJ1-1, with D perhaps TRBD1 (6 bases). CDR3 length: 13 residues. The germline V gene has CDR1 DFQATT and CDR2 SNEGSKA (reference sequence). Trimming left V 5 bases short and J 5 bases short, with 15 bases between. CDR3 amino acids: CSARDNRNTEAFF. DNA for the CDR3: TGCAGTGCTCGGGACAACCGGAATACTGAAGCTTTCTTT.

This clonotype was counted ten times or more. The chain joins TRBV5-1 to TRBJ2-1; D not resolved. V was shortened by 6 bases and J by 1 base, with 8 bases between the two germline ends. The CDR3 loop spans 13 amino acids. Per germline, CDR1 SGHRS and CDR2 YFSETQ. In DNA form, the CDR3 reads TGCGCCAGCACGCCCCTTTCCTACAATGAGCAGTTCTTC. Its translation: CASTPLSYNEQFF.

Concerning this clonotype itself: A junction boundary mismatches the germline segment, possibly from a read error. The chain couples TRBV4-2 to TRBJ1-5, with D maybe TRBD1 (5 bases). This CDR3 is built from 13 residues. Germline values: CDR1 LGHNA, CDR2 YNFKEQ. The DNA of the CDR3 is TGTGCCAGCATCCAAGATAGGGGTCAGCCCCAGCATTTT. Encoded protein: CASIQDRGQPQHF.

For this clonotype: Germline is not matched at one junction end, which may reflect a read error. The J gene is TRBJ2-5, the V gene TRBV20-1; D is ambiguous. The germline V gene encodes CDR1 DFQATT and CDR2 SNEGSKA (reference sequence). This CDR3 has 10 amino acids. The CDR3 DNA follows: TGCAATGCGCTTCAAGAGACCCAGTATTTC. Translation: CNALQETQYF.

The sample holds many counts of this clonotype. This chain links TRBV6-2 or TRBV6-3 with TRBJ2-6; D is unresolved. Germline lookup yields CDR1 MNHEY and CDR2 SVGEGT. CDR3 length: 13 amino acids. The V and J ends lost 2 bases and 2 bases respectively, with 1 base between them. The CDR3: CASSYTGANVLTF. The CDR3 DNA sequence: TGTGCCAGCAGTTACACTGGGGCCAACGTCCTGACTTTC.

In regard to this clonotype: This may arise from a read error, as a much more abundant clone is one base away. The V call is TRBV7-8, the J call TRBJ2-7; 13 bases line up with TRBD2. The J segment lost 6 bases and the V segment lost 2 bases, leaving 7 bases of the junction unmatched. Per germline, CDR1 SGHVS and CDR2 FQNEAQ. CDR3 length: 16 residues. CDR3 DNA sequence: TGTGCCAGCAGCTTAACCAGGACTAGCGGGAGTAGCGAGCAGTACTTC. Its translation is CASSLTRTSGSSEQYF.

With regard to this clonotype: Since no conserved phenylalanine or tryptophan closes the CDR3, a read error is the likely cause. The DNA is left out, because the CDR3 cannot be placed on it with certainty; the CDR3 is given as TCRdb lists it. The chain recombines TRBV20-1 with TRBJ1-2; TRBD1, as called in the table, went unchecked against the DNA. Counting both end residues, the CDR3 totals 13 amino acids. Germline loops: CDR1 DFQATT, CDR2 SNEGSKA (reference sequence). CDR3 sequence reads: CNGVQGQGPWLHL.

DNA for the CDR3: TGTGCCAGCAGCTTAGCCCCGGGGAATACGCAGTATTTT. It is translated as CASSLAPGNTQYF. The chain is built from TRBV11-1 and TRBJ2-3, with D possibly being TRBD2 (5 bases). The V and J ends lost 0 bases and 7 bases respectively, with 8 bases between them. This CDR3 comprises 13 residues. Germline V lookup: CDR1 SGHAT, CDR2 FQDESV (reference sequence).

This chain uses TRBV11-2 with TRBJ2-7, with a possible D match to TRBD1 (5 bases). Trimming removed 2 bases from V and 1 base from J, with 12 bases in between. Germline CDR1 and CDR2: SGHAT and FQNNGV. The CDR3 extends over 15 amino acids. The CDR3 reads CASSLSSGLSYEQYF. CDR3 DNA sequence: TGTGCCAGCAGCTTAAGCTCAGGGCTTTCCTACGAGCAGTACTTC.

The chain has TRBV11-2 and TRBJ2-1; a possible D gene is TRBD2 (6 bases). The closer fit of TRBJ2-7 to the DNA end suggests the J call may be wrong. Germline V lookup: CDR1 SGHAT, CDR2 FQNNGV. The CDR3 is 16 residues long. The CDR3 loop is CASSIGGDLSCNEQYF. DNA for the CDR3: TGTGCCAGCAGCATAGGAGGGGACCTCTCCTGCAATGAGCAGTACTTC.

The chain is built from TRBV12-3 or TRBV12-4 and TRBJ1-5, with D possibly being TRBD1 (6 bases). Trimming left V 5 bases short and J 8 bases short, with 16 bases between. This CDR3 is 14 amino acids long. The CDR3 is CASSMGAGAEPQHF. Here the CDR3 DNA reads TGTGCCAGCAGTATGGGGGCAGGAGCAGAGCCCCAGCATTTT.

As concerns this clonotype: A much bigger clone sits one base away, suggesting this may be a read error. The chain is built from TRBV4-3 and TRBJ2-2; TRBD1 matches 7 bases. The CDR3 is made up of 17 amino acids. V lost 6 bases, J lost 6 bases, and 16 bases stayed unmatched. In germline, CDR1 is LGHNA, CDR2 YSLEER. CDR3: CASRESGTEGLAGELFF. The DNA for the CDR3 is TGCGCCAGCAGGGAATCGGGGACAGAGGGCCTTGCCGGGGAGCTGTTTTTT.

The sample holds a few counts of this clonotype. A read error may be the cause here, since a much bigger clone is one base away. J is TRBJ2-1 and V is TRBV6-2 or TRBV6-3; D is unclear. Trimming stripped 2 bases from V and 0 bases from J, with 11 bases between. This CDR3 is 16 amino acids long. Germline V gene data show CDR1 as MNHEY and CDR2 as SVGEGT. CDR3 region: CASSYAGAGSYNEQFF. For the CDR3, the DNA is TGTGCCAGCAGTTACGCAGGCGCCGGCTCCTACAATGAGCAGTTCTTC.

About this clonotype: A read error may produce the germline difference seen at one junction end. The J gene is TRBJ2-2, the V gene TRBV29-1, with D perhaps being TRBD1 or TRBD2 (7 bases each). The CDR3 is 15 residues long. CDR1 and CDR2 from the germline V gene are SQVTM and ANQGSEA. DNA for the CDR3: TGCAGCGTTGATACAGGGGAGGGCCTTCCCGGGGAGCTTGTTTTT. Its translation is CSVDTGEGLPGELVF.

The table lists this clonotype with many counts. V gene TRBV7-9 combines with J gene TRBJ1-1; 9 nucleotides agree with TRBD1. The germline V gene encodes CDR1 SEHNR and CDR2 FQNEAQ (reference sequence). This CDR3 contains 14 residues. V was pared by 4 bases and J by 5 bases, with 5 bases of the junction left unmatched. Here the CDR3 DNA reads TGTGCCAGCAGCTCACAGGGGGCGAGGACTGAAGCTTTCTTT. Its translation: CASSSQGARTEAFF.

The DNA for the CDR3 is TGTGCCAGCAGCCCCCGTGGAGAGATGAACACTGAAGCTTTCTTT. Protein: CASSPRGEMNTEAFF. This chain links TRBV11-2 with TRBJ1-1; D is undetermined. The CDR3 contains 15 residues. Germline V gene sequence: CDR1 SGHAT, CDR2 FQNNGV. The V gene lost 5 bases and the J gene lost 0 bases, with 13 bases spanning the gap. Looking up the rest from reference TRBV11-2 and TRBJ1-1 gives the full variable domain: EAGVAQSPRYKIIEKRQSVAFWCNPISGHATLYWYQQILGQGPKLLIQFQNNGVVDDSQLPKDRFSAERLKGVDSTLKIQPAKLEDSAVYLCASSPRGEMNTEAFFGQGTRLTVV.